Below, 27 T cell receptor beta chains from the same sample are listed, as sequenced in a study of T cells in Graves' hyperthyroidism and ophthalmopathy. The CDR3 regions of TCR beta were amplified from RNA transcripts. An initial round of RT-PCR targeting the TCR CDR3 relied on the HTBI primer set. TCRdb ran MiXCR on the multiplex PCR reads and lists one entry per CDR3 protein. The repertoire consists of 490,000 or so distinct CDR3 sequences, with 46% occurring once and the leading ten covering roughly 45%. What was sequenced was peripheral blood or thyroid tissue (not recorded which). Receptors were obtained from an adult woman with Graves' disease, either hyperthyroidism or ophthalmopathy (not recorded which).

This chain links TRBV29-1 with TRBJ2-5, with TRBD2 identical over 11 bases. Trimming at V came to 8 bases and at J to 2 bases, leaving 7 bases not matched to a gene. There are 14 residues in the CDR3. Per the germline V gene, CDR1 is SQVTM and CDR2 is ANQGSEA. The CDR3 protein is CSWSGTSGQETQYF. The DNA for the CDR3 is TGCAGCTGGTCCGGGACTAGCGGACAAGAGACCCAGTACTTC.

This clonotype occurred a few times. J is TRBJ2-7 and V is TRBV10-3; 7 nucleotides align to TRBD2. The CDR3 is 16 amino acids. Germline CDR1 ENHRY, CDR2 SYGVKD. The trim removed 4 bases at V and 0 bases at J, leaving 9 bases unmatched. DNA for the CDR3: TGTGCCATCAGTGGGGGGGGACGGTGGAGCTCCTACGAGCAGTACTTC. The encoded protein is CAISGGGRWSSYEQYF.

There are many counts of this clonotype. The rearrangement joins TRBV12-3 or TRBV12-4 to TRBJ2-7, with D perhaps matching TRBD2 (6 bases). This CDR3 has 13 amino acids. V lost 3 bases and J lost 6, with 12 bases in between. The CDR3 spells CASSLEGPSEQYF. CDR3 coding DNA: TGTGCCAGCAGTTTGGAGGGGCCCAGCGAGCAGTACTTC.

This clonotype appeared many times. The CDR3 spells CASSLVGGDTEAFF. DNA of the CDR3: TGCGCCAGCAGCTTGGTCGGGGGGGACACTGAAGCTTTCTTT. The chain couples TRBV5-1 to TRBJ1-1; weak D call: TRBD1 (5 bases). V lost 0 bases and J 3 bases, leaving 9 bases between the germline ends. Germline V CDR1 and CDR2: SGHRS, YFSETQ. CDR3 size: 14 residues.

This clonotype was observed many times. J is TRBJ1-5 and V is TRBV10-2; D remains unclear. CDR1 is WSHSY and CDR2 is SAAADI in the germline V gene. Between the trimmed V and J ends, which lost 5 bases and 6 bases, there was a span of 11 bases. The CDR3 is made up of 13 amino acids. In DNA, the CDR3 is TGCGCCAGCAGTAACGGGGTGGGTCAGCCCCAGCATTTT. It yields the protein CASSNGVGQPQHF.

The rearrangement links TRBV10-2 to TRBJ1-5; D uncertain. The CDR3 totals 16 residues. Trimming removed 2 bases from V and 1 base from J, with 12 bases in between. Per germline, CDR1 WSHSY and CDR2 SAAADI. In DNA, the CDR3 is TGCGCCAGCAGTGAGCTACGCATAGGCAGCAATCAGCCCCAGCATTTT. Its translation is CASSELRIGSNQPQHF.

This clonotype was picked up many times. The chain uses TRBV20-1 and TRBJ2-5; TRBD2 aligns across 7 bases. V trimming: 7 bases; J trimming: 5 bases; junction bases outside the gene matches: 7. The germline CDR1 and CDR2 sequences are DFQATT and SNEGSKA (reference sequence). The CDR3 contains 12 residues. As DNA, the CDR3 is TGCAGTGGGGGTTGGGGGGGGGAGACCCAGTACTTC. Translation: CSGGWGGETQYF.

This clonotype came up many times. The chain employs TRBV10-3 and TRBJ1-2; D might be TRBD1 (6 bases). The CDR3 has 16 amino acids. V lost 0 bases to trimming and J lost 1 base, with 12 bases between them. Germline CDR1 reads ENHRY; CDR2 reads SYGVKD. The chain's CDR3 is CAISESEGTNNYGYTF. Written as DNA, the CDR3 is TGTGCCATCAGTGAGTCGGAGGGGACAAATAACTATGGCTACACCTTC.

This clonotype was seen a few times. The chain carries TRBV29-1 and TRBJ2-7, with 11 bases that match TRBD2. V gave up 7 bases and J gave up 4 bases; unmatched junction bases: 6. The CDR3 has 13 amino acids. Germline V CDR1 and CDR2: SQVTM, ANQGSEA. The CDR3 loop reads CSAVAGGSYEQYF. As DNA, the CDR3 is TGCAGCGCTGTAGCGGGAGGGAGTTACGAGCAGTACTTC.

This clonotype has just one count. V and J are TRBV19 and TRBJ1-1; no clear D gene. V dropped 3 bases and J dropped 0 bases, with 14 bases sitting between them. The CDR3 sequence is 16 residues long. Germline CDR1 and CDR2: LNHDA and SQIVND (reference sequence). This CDR3 is CASSIGFGPMNTEAFF. The CDR3 region has the DNA TGTGCCAGTAGTATCGGTTTCGGGCCAATGAACACTGAAGCTTTCTTT.

Ten or more counts support this clonotype. The chain uses TRBV5-8 and TRBJ1-6; D unresolved. Per germline, CDR1 SGHTS and CDR2 YDEGEE. The germline V and J ends were trimmed by 0 bases and 0 bases, with 7 bases remaining between them. The CDR3 sequence is 16 residues long. The CDR3 region has the DNA TGTGCCAGCAGCTTGGTACAGACCTCCTATAATTCACCCCTCCACTTT. Translated: CASSLVQTSYNSPLHF.

This clonotype was seen many times. J is TRBJ2-5 and V is TRBV13; D is possibly TRBD1 (6 bases). The CDR3 runs 17 residues. V was trimmed by 3 bases and J by 7 bases, leaving 24 bases between them. Germline V gene data show CDR1 as PRHDT and CDR2 as FYEKMQ (reference sequence). CDR3 amino acids: CASSFPSGQNSFRTQYF. DNA of the CDR3: TGTGCCAGCAGCTTCCCCTCAGGACAGAACAGTTTTAGGACCCAGTACTTC.

This clonotype was seen many times. The rearrangement links TRBV3-1 to TRBJ1-2; D is unclear. V was pared by 2 bases and J by 2 bases, with 6 bases between. The CDR3 contains 13 residues. Germline assignment: CDR1 LGHDT and CDR2 YNNKEL (reference sequence). The CDR3 loop reads CASSQSQNYGYTF. CDR3 bases: TGTGCCAGCAGCCAATCGCAGAACTATGGCTACACCTTC.

This clonotype appeared many times. V gene TRBV7-9 combines with J gene TRBJ1-1, with D perhaps TRBD1 (5 bases). V lost 3 bases, J lost 3 bases, and 23 bases lay in between. Germline V CDR1 and CDR2: SEHNR, FQNEAQ (reference sequence). The CDR3 runs 18 residues. The CDR3 region has the DNA TGTGCCAGCAGCTTGAGTTCGCCCTTTGGGGCGCAGGACACTGAAGCTTTCTTT. Translated: CASSLSSPFGAQDTEAFF.

There are many counts of this clonotype. V usage is TRBV20-1 and J usage is TRBJ1-1, with D tentatively TRBD1 (5 bases). This CDR3 has 14 residues. The germline CDR1 and CDR2 sequences are DFQATT and SNEGSKA (reference sequence). V lost 4 bases and J lost 1, with 13 bases in between. In DNA, the CDR3 is TGCAGTGCTAAAAGCGGACACGCGAACACTGAAGCTTTCTTT. Amino acids: CSAKSGHANTEAFF.

The CDR3: CASSLAAGVRGAQYF. CDR3 DNA sequence: TGTGCCAGCAGCTTAGCGGCCGGGGTTAGGGGGGCCCAGTACTTC. The genes are TRBV7-2 and TRBJ2-5; D is perhaps TRBD1 or TRBD2 (6 bases each). Germline assignment: CDR1 SGHTA and CDR2 FQGNSA. The V gene lost 0 bases and the J gene lost 9 bases, with 17 bases spanning the gap. The CDR3 length is 15 residues.

The sample holds a few counts of this clonotype. This chain links TRBV19 with TRBJ1-2, with a weak D call TRBD1 (5 bases). Germline V lookup: CDR1 LNHDA, CDR2 SQIVND (reference sequence). There are 13 residues in the CDR3. V lost 3 bases to trimming and J lost 4 bases, with 9 bases between them. The CDR3 DNA sequence: TGTGCCAGTAGTATCGGGGGACCCTATGGCTACACCTTC. It specifies CASSIGGPYGYTF. The complete variable domain, with remaining parts taken from reference TRBV19 and TRBJ1-2, reads DGGITQSPKYLFRKEGQNVTLSCEQNLNHDAMYWYRQDPGQGLRLIYYSQIVNDFQKGDIAEGYSVSREKKESFPLTVTSAQKNPTAFYLCASSIGGPYGYTFGSGTRLTVV.

This sequence joins TRBV20-1 and TRBJ1-5; no clear D. Trimming removed 1 base at V and 4 bases at J, with 8 bases between. The germline CDR1 and CDR2 sequences are DFQATT and SNEGSKA (reference sequence). The CDR3 has 13 residues. The CDR3 nucleotides read TGCAGTGCTAGAGCTTTAGATAATCAGCCCCAGCATTTT. Protein product: CSARALDNQPQHF.

This clonotype was counted between two and nine times. The chain uses TRBV20-1 and TRBJ1-5; D remains unclear. The CDR3 has 14 residues. The V end lost 6 bases, the J end lost 0 bases, and 12 bases lay between the germline ends. CDR1 DFQATT and CDR2 SNEGSKA come from the germline V gene (reference sequence). CDR3 residues: CSAAGIYSNQPQHF. The CDR3, as DNA: TGCAGTGCCGCCGGGATATATAGCAATCAGCCCCAGCATTTT.

The chain has TRBV7-6 and TRBJ2-7; a possible D gene is TRBD1 (6 bases). CDR1 SGHVS and CDR2 FNYEAQ come from the germline V gene. CDR3 length equals 17 residues. V was pared by 5 bases and J by 2 bases, with 22 bases between. The CDR3 loop is CASSKTAADRLTYEQYF. DNA for the CDR3: TGTGCCAGCAGCAAAACTGCAGCGGACAGACTAACCTACGAGCAGTACTTC.

This clonotype has at least ten counts. The rearrangement joins TRBV20-1 to TRBJ1-2, with D unclear. Germline V CDR1 and CDR2: DFQATT, SNEGSKA (reference sequence). The CDR3 contains 14 residues. V lost 1 base, J lost 3 bases, and 12 bases lay in between. The DNA of the CDR3 is TGCAGTGCTAGAGTACGGACTTGGGACTATGGCTACACCTTC. Translation gives CSARVRTWDYGYTF.

The CDR3 loop reads CASSAYTGGEGNTGELFF. The CDR3, as DNA: TGTGCCAGCAGCGCTTACACAGGGGGCGAGGGAAACACCGGGGAGCTGTTTTTT. This chain connects TRBV9 to TRBJ2-2, with 9 nucleotides matching TRBD1. CDR1 SGDLS and CDR2 YYNGEE come from the germline V gene. Trimming removed 3 bases from V and 2 bases from J; junction bases left unmatched: 11. CDR3 length: 18 amino acids.

This clonotype was seen a few times. The chain couples TRBV2 to TRBJ1-5; the D is unclear. The germline V and J ends were trimmed by 3 bases and 1 base, with 10 bases remaining between them. The CDR3 spans 15 residues. Germline assignment: CDR1 SNHLY and CDR2 FYNNEI. CDR3 in DNA: TGTGCCAGCAGTGACATGGGGAGAAGCAATCAGCCCCAGCATTTT. Its translation: CASSDMGRSNQPQHF.

Many counts were recorded for this clonotype. The rearrangement uses TRBV10-2 and TRBJ2-7; D is perhaps TRBD1 or TRBD2 (5 bases each). V was pared by 5 bases and J by 4 bases, with 15 bases between. The CDR3 spans 14 residues. CDR1 is WSHSY, CDR2 SAAADI, per germline. The CDR3: CASSSTGTSYEQYF. The DNA for the CDR3 is TGCGCCAGCAGTTCAACCGGGACGTCTTACGAGCAGTACTTC.

This clonotype was detected only a few times. Here the CDR3 reads CATSGGYGGNTEAFF. CDR3 in DNA: TGTGCCACCAGTGGGGGTTATGGGGGGAACACTGAAGCTTTCTTT. The rearrangement links TRBV24-1 to TRBJ1-1; tentative D call: TRBD1 (5 bases). The CDR3 runs to 15 residues. Germline-derived CDR1 and CDR2 are KGHDR and SFDVKD. V lost 5 bases to trimming and J lost 1 base, with 13 bases between them.

Notes on this clonotype: In this CDR3 the conserved last residue, phenylalanine or tryptophan, is missing, so a read error is likely. Because the CDR3's place on the DNA is in doubt, the DNA is left out and the CDR3 is given as listed by TCRdb. The rearrangement uses TRBV7-3 and TRBJ2-2; the table's D call, TRBD1, was not checked against the DNA. Germline V gene lookup returns CDR1 SGHTA and CDR2 FQGTGA. The CDR3 region is 9 residues in length, termini included. The CDR3: CASSTSTGL.

The chain combines TRBV11-3 with TRBJ1-1; possibly TRBD1 for D (6 bases). The CDR3 runs 14 residues. Germline V gene data show CDR1 as SGHNT and CDR2 as YENEEA. Trimming took off 5 bases at V and 1 base at J, with 11 bases between the two ends. Written as DNA, the CDR3 is TGTGCCAGCAGCCAGAGAGGGGGGAACACTGAAGCTTTCTTT. It encodes CASSQRGGNTEAFF.